The present T cell receptor beta chain was sequenced within a study of beta chain features in type 1 diabetes. Study-wide findings and caveats: Type 1 diabetes patients had VDJ junctions that carried fewer insertions and more deletions. Highly expressing activated T cells could be over-counted with a cDNA template. In all four CD4+ subsets, TCRB CDR3 length was significantly, moderately reduced in type 1 diabetes.

Notes on this clone: What it recognizes is unknown.

Expressed TCRB transcripts were sequenced after all isolated RNA was converted to cDNA. Reads from naive, central memory and regulatory T cell samples averaged around 4 million. Only in-frame clones appear in the TCRdb table, and some are missing; sequencing was by immunoSEQ multiplex PCR. The table lists around 70,000 clones, approximately 47% of them singletons. Germline V gene sequence: CDR1 SQVTM, CDR2 ANQGSEA. Between the trimmed V and J ends, which lost 6 bases and 7 bases, there was a span of 10 bases. The CDR3 is 11 amino acids. Purities over 95% were achieved in all sorted populations. Sequenced: central memory CD4+ T cells from blood. This receptor was taken from a man aged 25-40 years with type 1 diabetes. The chain joins TRBV29-1 to TRBJ2-1, with D maybe TRBD1 (5 bases). This CDR3 is CSVTGANEQFF. Written as DNA, the CDR3 is TGCAGCGTCACAGGTGCGAATGAGCAGTTCTTC.